This passage covers 15 T cell receptor beta chains from one sample sequenced in a study of cytomegalovirus exposure and HLA in healthy donors. Only in-frame clones appear in the TCRdb table, and some are missing; sequencing was by immunoSEQ multiplex PCR. The table has a few hundred thousand clones, around 90% seen once. Sequenced sample: PBMCs. Receptor source: a woman in her twenties or thirties in good health and CMV-seronegative.

This chain uses TRBV30 with TRBJ1-2; D is unclear. This CDR3 has 11 amino acids. Germline V CDR1 and CDR2: GTSNPN, SVGIG (reference sequence). Trimming removed 6 bases from V and 5 bases from J, with 10 bases in between. Here the CDR3 DNA reads TGTGCCTGTACATTAGTGTATGGCTACACCTTC. Translating gives CACTLVYGYTF.

The genes are TRBV4-1 and TRBJ2-7; possible D gene TRBD1, 6 bases. Germline CDR1 MGHRA, CDR2 YSYEKL. Trimming cost V 0 bases and J 7 bases, with 16 bases left between them. This CDR3 is 15 amino acids long. The CDR3 reads CASSQENRESEEQYF. In nucleotides, the CDR3 is TGCGCCAGCAGCCAAGAGAACAGGGAATCGGAGGAGCAGTACTTC.

This chain connects TRBV11-2 to TRBJ1-2; D remains unclear. V was pared by 1 base and J by 8 bases, with 5 bases between. Germline CDR1 reads SGHAT; CDR2 reads FQNNGV. The CDR3 runs 11 residues. CDR3 residues: CASSLVRGYTF. CDR3 DNA: TGTGCCAGCAGCTTAGTAAGAGGCTACACCTTC. Full variable domain (remainder filled in from reference TRBV11-2 and TRBJ1-2): EAGVAQSPRYKIIEKRQSVAFWCNPISGHATLYWYQQILGQGPKLLIQFQNNGVVDDSQLPKDRFSAERLKGVDSTLKIQPAKLEDSAVYLCASSLVRGYTFGSGTRLTVV.

The chain uses TRBV29-1 and TRBJ2-3, with 7 bases lining up with TRBD2. The CDR3 extends over 13 amino acids. Germline CDR1 and CDR2: SQVTM and ANQGSEA. J gave up 3 bases and V 4 bases, and 4 bases lay outside the gene matches. The DNA for the CDR3 is TGCAGCGTTGGGGAGCGGGGAACAGATACGCAGTATTTT. Translation gives CSVGERGTDTQYF.

This clone was detected once. The J gene is TRBJ2-5, the V gene TRBV15; D remains ambiguous. V lost 0 bases to trimming and J lost 1 base, with 6 bases between them. From germline, CDR1 is LNHNV and CDR2 YYDKDF (reference sequence). CDR3 length equals 14 residues. The CDR3 region is CATSRDYIQETQYF. In DNA, the CDR3 is TGTGCCACCAGCAGAGATTACATCCAAGAGACCCAGTACTTC.

The CDR3 DNA reads as TGCGCCAGCAGCTCAGGGACTAGCGGGCTTTCCTACGAGCAGTACTTC. Protein sequence: CASSSGTSGLSYEQYF. The gene calls are TRBV5-1 and TRBJ2-7, with TRBD2 matching over 12 bases. The CDR3 covers 16 residues. CDR1 and CDR2 (germline): SGHRS, YFSETQ. With 3 bases clipped from V and 1 base from J, the junction kept 5 bases outside the gene matches.

The chain uses TRBV19 and TRBJ2-7; TRBD1 matches 8 bases. The ends lost 4 bases at V and 2 bases at J; junction bases unmatched: 7. CDR3 length: 15 residues. The V gene's germline CDR1 is LNHDA and CDR2 SQIVND (reference sequence). The CDR3, as DNA: TGTGCCAGTAGTAGCCCCAGGGGGCCAACCTACGAGCAGTACTTC. This translates into CASSSPRGPTYEQYF.

J is TRBJ2-7 and V is TRBV28; D is unresolved. CDR1 is MDHEN and CDR2 is SYDVKM in the germline V gene. V was cut by 6 bases and J by 3 bases, with 12 bases left in between. The CDR3 has 13 amino acids. CDR3 sequence: CASRTSLLYEQYF. In DNA form, the CDR3 reads TGTGCCAGCAGGACCTCTTTGCTCTACGAGCAGTACTTC. The full variable domain, rest sourced from reference TRBV28 and TRBJ2-7, is DVKVTQSSRYLVKRTGEKVFLECVQDMDHENMFWYRQDPGLGLRLIYFSYDVKMKEKGDIPEGYSVSREKKERFSLILESASTNQTSMYLCASRTSLLYEQYFGPGTRLTVT.

The chain combines TRBV7-3 with TRBJ2-3; 7 bases are a match to TRBD2. Germline V gives CDR1 SGHTA, CDR2 FQGTGA. The CDR3 spans 16 residues. After removal of 2 bases from V and 6 bases from J, the junction contained 11 bases not matched to a gene. The CDR3 DNA is TGTGCCAGCAGCTTACTGGGGGAGGGCAGGGCGGATACGCAGTATTTT. Translation: CASSLLGEGRADTQYF.

The J gene is TRBJ1-5, the V gene TRBV2; 9 nucleotides align to TRBD1. The length of the CDR3 is 16 residues. V gave up 3 bases and J gave up 0 bases; unmatched junction bases: 3. Per the germline V gene, CDR1 is SNHLY and CDR2 is FYNNEI. CDR3 in DNA: TGTGCCAGCAGTGATACAGGGGGCGGTAGCAATCAGCCCCAGCATTTT. The encoded protein is CASSDTGGGSNQPQHF. Filled out from reference TRBV2 and TRBJ1-5, the complete variable domain reads EPEVTQTPSHQVTQMGQEVILRCVPISNHLYFYWYRQILGQKVEFLVSFYNNEISEKSEIFDDQFSVERPDGSNFTLKIRSTKLEDSAMYFCASSDTGGGSNQPQHFGDGTRLSIL.

The CDR3 DNA is TGTGCCAGCAGTGCACCCGACGAGTCGAGAGCCAACGTCCTGACTTTC. It encodes CASSAPDESRANVLTF. V gene TRBV25-1 combines with J gene TRBJ2-6; D is ambiguous. There are 16 residues in the CDR3. CDR1 and CDR2 (germline): MGHDK, SYGVNS. Between the trimmed V and J ends, which lost 4 bases and 7 bases, there was a span of 17 bases.

This clone was seen more than once but under ten times. This chain connects TRBV4-3 to TRBJ2-3; D is uncertain. Germline CDR1 and CDR2: LGHNA and YSLEER. This CDR3 contains 17 residues. V lost 0 bases and J lost 2, with 15 bases in between. Here the CDR3 reads CASSQDPTSVYTDTQYF. CDR3 coding DNA: TGCGCCAGCAGCCAAGATCCCACAAGCGTCTACACAGATACGCAGTATTTT.

The gene calls are TRBV5-1 and TRBJ2-4, with 11 bases aligning to TRBD1. J gave up 1 base and V 3 bases, and 3 bases lay outside the gene matches. The V gene's germline CDR1 is SGHRS and CDR2 YFSETQ. This CDR3 contains 16 residues. As DNA, the CDR3 is TGCGCCAGCAGCTACGGACAGGGGGCGGCCAAAAACATTCAGTACTTC. It codes for CASSYGQGAAKNIQYF.

The chain joins TRBV5-1 to TRBJ2-1; D gene unclear. CDR1 SGHRS and CDR2 YFSETQ come from the germline V gene. This CDR3 has 16 amino acids. V was clipped by 4 bases and J by 0 bases, with 14 bases between them. The DNA for the CDR3 is TGCGCCAGCAGCCTGCACTATCCCAGCTCCTACAATGAGCAGTTCTTC. Its translation is CASSLHYPSSYNEQFF.

The CDR3 nucleotides are TGTGCCACCGGACGCAGTTCCTTCTACGAGCAGTACTTC. This encodes CATGRSSFYEQYF. The chain links TRBV27 to TRBJ2-7; the D is unclear. The germline V gene has CDR1 MNHEY and CDR2 SMNVEV (reference sequence). This CDR3 region has 13 residues. The germline V and J ends were trimmed by 10 bases and 3 bases, with 16 bases remaining between them.